This is a list of T cell receptor beta chains from one sample in a study of T cells in Graves' hyperthyroidism and ophthalmopathy. TCRdb re-called the multiplex PCR reads with MiXCR, one entry per CDR3 protein. Counted here are about 590,000 distinct CDR3 sequences, 15% to 19% occurring once; the ten biggest clones make up approximately 7%. Sequencing was done on a sample of blood. The receptors here all came from a woman in her 30s with Graves' hyperthyroidism. Both conserved end residues are part of each CDR3. D genes are given only for firm matches. Expanded clones are given a class, and other clones once, few, many or no size at all.

CDR3aa: CASIPAGGGLGNTEAFF
CDR3nt: TGTGCCAGCATCCCTGCGGGGGGAGGCCTCGGAAACACTGAAGCTTTCTTT
v_gene: TRBV7-9
abundance: many
d_gene: NA
j_gene: TRBJ1-1

CDR3aa: CSVRARDYNSPLHF
CDR3nt: TGCAGCGTCCGGGCCAGGGACTATAATTCACCCCTCCACTTT
v_gene: TRBV29-1
abundance: NA
d_gene: NA
j_gene: TRBJ1-6

CDR3aa: CSAREWGSSYNEQFF
CDR3nt: TGCAGTGCTAGGGAGTGGGGCAGCTCCTACAATGAGCAGTTCTTC
v_gene: TRBV20-1
abundance: many
d_gene: NA
j_gene: TRBJ2-1

CDR3aa: CASSPVPGRHLKANTGELFF
CDR3nt: TGTGCCAGCAGCCCGGTTCCAGGAAGGCACCTTAAAGCGAACACCGGGGAGCTGTTTTTT
v_gene: TRBV14
abundance: NA
d_gene: NA
j_gene: TRBJ2-2

CDR3aa: CATHGLVGNEQFF
CDR3nt: TGTGCCACCCACGGACTAGTTGGCAATGAGCAGTTCTTC
v_gene: TRBV2
abundance: NA
d_gene: TRBD2
j_gene: TRBJ2-1

CDR3aa: CSAGTGGLYQPQHF
CDR3nt: TGCAGTGCTGGGACAGGGGGGCTTTATCAGCCCCAGCATTTT
v_gene: TRBV20-1
abundance: many
d_gene: TRBD1
j_gene: TRBJ1-5

CDR3aa: CASRSLDLTGELFF
CDR3nt: TGTGCCAGCAGATCCCTAGACCTCACCGGGGAGCTGTTTTTT
v_gene: TRBV27
abundance: few
d_gene: NA
j_gene: TRBJ2-2

CDR3aa: CASSLLSARYGYTF
CDR3nt: TGTGCCAGCAGCTTATTGTCCGCCCGCTATGGCTACACCTTC
v_gene: TRBV5-8
abundance: few
d_gene: NA
j_gene: TRBJ1-2

CDR3aa: CASRGQLAGEADTQYF
CDR3nt: TGTGCCAGCAGGGGCCAACTAGCGGGAGAGGCAGATACGCAGTATTTT
v_gene: TRBV6-1
abundance: few
d_gene: TRBD2
j_gene: TRBJ2-3

CDR3aa: CSAYGQETYNEQFF
CDR3nt: TGCAGTGCTTATGGACAGGAGACCTACAATGAGCAGTTCTTC
v_gene: TRBV20-1
abundance: many
d_gene: TRBD1
j_gene: TRBJ2-1

CDR3aa: CASSSAANEKLFF
CDR3nt: TGTGCCAGCAGCTCGGCGGCTAATGAAAAACTGTTTTTT
v_gene: TRBV5-4
abundance: NA
d_gene: NA
j_gene: TRBJ1-4

CDR3aa: CASSQYTF
CDR3nt: TGTGCCAGCAGTCAATACACCTTC
v_gene: TRBV2
abundance: many
d_gene: NA
j_gene: TRBJ1-2

CDR3aa: CASSLASYNEQFF
CDR3nt: TGTGCCAGCAGCTTGGCCTCATACAATGAGCAGTTCTTC
v_gene: TRBV5-1
abundance: many
d_gene: NA
j_gene: TRBJ2-1

CDR3aa: CASSYSTRGGLNTEAFF
CDR3nt: TGTGCCAGCAGTTACTCGACAAGGGGCGGGCTGAACACTGAAGCTTTCTTT
v_gene: TRBV6-6
abundance: few
d_gene: NA
j_gene: TRBJ1-1

CDR3aa: CAISEFGGGDAGELFF
CDR3nt: TGTGCCATCAGTGAGTTTGGCGGAGGCGACGCCGGGGAGCTGTTTTTT
v_gene: TRBV10-3
abundance: few
d_gene: NA
j_gene: TRBJ2-2

CDR3aa: CASSSAEAKNIQYF
CDR3nt: TGTGCCAGCAGCTCAGCAGAAGCCAAAAACATTCAGTACTTC
v_gene: TRBV5-4
abundance: few
d_gene: NA
j_gene: TRBJ2-4

CDR3aa: CASSFGRRGLGETQYF
CDR3nt: TGTGCCAGCAGTTTCGGCCGCAGGGGTCTGGGAGAGACCCAGTACTTC
v_gene: TRBV28
abundance: many
d_gene: NA
j_gene: TRBJ2-5

CDR3aa: CASSLGAGVIYNEQFF
CDR3nt: TGTGCCAGCAGCTTAGGAGCGGGAGTCATCTACAATGAGCAGTTCTTC
v_gene: TRBV5-5
abundance: many
d_gene: TRBD2
j_gene: TRBJ2-1

CDR3aa: CAWTRRGADTQYF
CDR3nt: TGTGCCTGGACTAGGCGGGGTGCAGATACGCAGTATTTT
v_gene: TRBV30
abundance: few
d_gene: NA
j_gene: TRBJ2-3

CDR3aa: CASSSPRESSYEQYF
CDR3nt: TGTGCCAGCAGTAGCCCCAGAGAAAGCTCCTACGAGCAGTACTTC
v_gene: TRBV27
abundance: few
d_gene: NA
j_gene: TRBJ2-7

CDR3aa: CASSLAPRAGVIYNEQFF
CDR3nt: TGTGCCAGCAGTTTAGCCCCCCGAGCGGGAGTGATATACAATGAGCAGTTCTTC
v_gene: TRBV28
abundance: many
d_gene: TRBD2
j_gene: TRBJ2-1

CDR3aa: CASSCAGTGDTGELFF
CDR3nt: TGTGCCAGCAGCTGCGCCGGGACAGGGGACACCGGGGAGCTGTTTTTT
v_gene: TRBV27
abundance: NA
d_gene: TRBD1
j_gene: TRBJ2-2

CDR3aa: CASGLTLGTASPYNEQFF
CDR3nt: TGTGCTAGTGGTTTGACCCTCGGGACTGCTAGCCCCTACAATGAGCAGTTCTTC
v_gene: TRBV12-5
abundance: few
d_gene: NA
j_gene: TRBJ2-1

CDR3aa: CASSQASSGTDTQYF
CDR3nt: TGTGCCAGCAGCCAAGCGTCTAGCGGAACAGATACGCAGTATTTT
v_gene: TRBV3-1
abundance: many
d_gene: TRBD2
j_gene: TRBJ2-3

CDR3aa: CASSYVSYEQYF
CDR3nt: TGTGCCAGCAGTTACGTCAGCTACGAGCAGTACTTC
v_gene: TRBV6-2/TRBV6-3
abundance: many
d_gene: NA
j_gene: TRBJ2-7

CDR3aa: CASTNGTSGIQSPSYEQYF
CDR3nt: TGTGCCAGCACTAACGGGACTAGCGGGATTCAGTCCCCCTCCTACGAGCAGTACTTC
v_gene: TRBV27
abundance: many
d_gene: TRBD2
j_gene: TRBJ2-7

CDR3aa: CASSVAKEGGYTF
CDR3nt: TGTGCCAGCAGCGTAGCGAAGGAGGGTGGCTACACCTTC
v_gene: TRBV9
abundance: NA
d_gene: NA
j_gene: TRBJ1-2

CDR3aa: CASSLTGLAPTNEKLFF
CDR3nt: TGTGCCAGCAGTTTGACCGGCCTCGCACCCACTAATGAAAAACTGTTTTTT
v_gene: TRBV12-3/TRBV12-4
abundance: many
d_gene: NA
j_gene: TRBJ1-4

CDR3aa: CASSIEGQPQHF
CDR3nt: TGTGCCAGCAGTATCGAGGGCCAGCCCCAGCATTTT
v_gene: TRBV2
abundance: many
d_gene: NA
j_gene: TRBJ1-5

CDR3aa: CASSLRGLAGTYEQYF
CDR3nt: TGCGCCAGCAGCCTAAGGGGACTAGCGGGGACCTACGAGCAGTACTTC
v_gene: TRBV5-1
abundance: many
d_gene: TRBD2
j_gene: TRBJ2-7

CDR3aa: CAWAGLAGPSGTGELFF
CDR3nt: TGTGCCTGGGCCGGACTAGCGGGACCATCGGGCACCGGGGAGCTGTTTTTT
v_gene: TRBV30
abundance: many
d_gene: TRBD2
j_gene: TRBJ2-2

CDR3aa: CSARGPGTETQYF
CDR3nt: TGCAGTGCTAGAGGTCCAGGGACCGAGACCCAGTACTTC
v_gene: TRBV20-1
abundance: NA
d_gene: NA
j_gene: TRBJ2-5

CDR3aa: CSAPETQCF
CDR3nt: TGCAGTGCTCCAGAGACCCAGTGCTTC
v_gene: TRBV20-1
abundance: NA
d_gene: NA
j_gene: TRBJ2-5

CDR3aa: CASMMWGAGRTGELFF
CDR3nt: TGTGCCAGCATGATGTGGGGGGCGGGACGCACCGGGGAGCTGTTTTTT
v_gene: TRBV28
abundance: many
d_gene: NA
j_gene: TRBJ2-2

CDR3aa: CASSQEIREEETQYF
CDR3nt: TGCGCCAGCAGCCAAGAGATTAGAGAAGAAGAGACCCAGTACTTC
v_gene: TRBV4-1
abundance: NA
d_gene: NA
j_gene: TRBJ2-5

CDR3aa: CASSQDREVGTQYF
CDR3nt: TGTGCCAGCAGCCAGGACAGGGAAGTGGGTACGCAGTATTTT
v_gene: TRBV3-1
abundance: NA
d_gene: TRBD1
j_gene: TRBJ2-3

CDR3aa: CASSLRFEQYF
CDR3nt: TGTGCCAGCAGTTTAAGGTTCGAGCAGTACTTC
v_gene: TRBV28
abundance: many
d_gene: NA
j_gene: TRBJ2-7